The 10 T cell receptor beta chains below come from one sample, sequenced in a study of blood T cell repertoires in COVID-19. Assay used: immunoSEQ multiplex PCR; TCRdb lists only in-frame clones, some missing. Of roughly 250,000 clones listed, around 83% are singletons. Sequenced input: peripheral blood. The receptors derive from a woman in her sixties with active or convalescent COVID-19.

The chain employs TRBV4-3 and TRBJ1-5; 9 bases agree with TRBD1. V lost 1 base to trimming and J lost 6 bases; unmatched junction nucleotides: 10. This CDR3 is 17 amino acids long. Germline CDR1 is LGHNA and CDR2 is YSLEER. CDR3 region: CASSQAHTGGWVQPQHF. The DNA of the CDR3 is TGCGCCAGCAGCCAAGCTCATACAGGGGGCTGGGTTCAGCCCCAGCATTTT.

Only a few counts were recorded for this clone. V is TRBV18 and J is TRBJ2-7; D is unclear. The CDR3 covers 13 residues. Between the trimmed V and J ends, which lost 0 bases and 6 bases, there was a span of 9 bases. Germline loops: CDR1 KGHSH, CDR2 LQKENI. CDR3 amino acids: CASSPPVRVEQYF. CDR3 nucleotide sequence: TGTGCCAGCTCACCACCAGTCCGGGTCGAGCAGTACTTC. Full variable domain (remainder filled in from reference TRBV18 and TRBJ2-7): NAGVMQNPRHLVRRRGQEARLRCSPMKGHSHVYWYRQLPEEGLKFMVYLQKENIIDESGMPKERFSAEFPKEGPSILRIQQVVRGDSAAYFCASSPPVRVEQYFGPGTRLTVT.

The chain joins TRBV7-2 to TRBJ1-1; tentatively, D is TRBD1 (6 bases). Germline V gene sequence: CDR1 SGHTA, CDR2 FQGNSA. This CDR3 region has 14 residues. V lost 5 bases and J lost 1, with 11 bases in between. The CDR3 DNA reads TGTGCCAGCAGCCTAGGGGGGCGGAACACTGAAGCTTTCTTT. This codes for CASSLGGRNTEAFF.

The V and J genes are TRBV3-1 (or the pseudogene TRBV3-2) and TRBJ1-5; no clear D. The V end was cut by 0 bases, the J end by 2 bases, with 8 bases between. The CDR3 loop spans 15 amino acids. The germline V gene has CDR1 LGHDT and CDR2 YNNKEL (reference sequence). The CDR3 is CASSQDTTGNQPQHF. DNA for the CDR3: TGTGCCAGCAGCCAAGATACCACAGGCAATCAGCCCCAGCATTTT.

The J gene is TRBJ2-5, the V gene TRBV5-1, with TRBD2 matching over 8 bases. The trim removed 3 bases at V and 1 base at J, leaving 5 bases unmatched. Germline CDR1 SGHRS, CDR2 YFSETQ. This CDR3 is 15 amino acids long. The CDR3 bases are TGCGCCAGCAGCTCCGGGGGGGTCACCCAAGAGACCCAGTACTTC. It yields the protein CASSSGGVTQETQYF.

This clone was detected once. The rearrangement uses TRBV18 and TRBJ2-5; 8 nucleotides match TRBD1. The CDR3 runs 16 residues. The junction had 11 bases not matched to a gene; V was cut back by 6 bases and J by 2 bases. CDR1 is KGHSH, CDR2 LQKENI, per germline. The CDR3 DNA sequence: TGTGCCAGCTCTTCCCGGACAGGGTCGTTACAAGAGACCCAGTACTTC. Translated: CASSSRTGSLQETQYF. The whole variable domain, remainder taken from reference TRBV18 and TRBJ2-5, is NAGVMQNPRHLVRRRGQEARLRCSPMKGHSHVYWYRQLPEEGLKFMVYLQKENIIDESGMPKERFSAEFPKEGPSILRIQQVVRGDSAAYFCASSSRTGSLQETQYFGPGTRLLVL.

The rearrangement links TRBV9 to TRBJ2-2, with 8 bases aligning to TRBD2. This CDR3 region has 17 residues. Germline V lookup: CDR1 SGDLS, CDR2 YYNGEE. J gave up 0 bases and V 0 bases, and 4 bases lay outside the gene matches. Written as DNA, the CDR3 is TGTGCCAGCAGCGTAGCGAACGGGGGGGCGAACACCGGGGAGCTGTTTTTT. Translating gives CASSVANGGANTGELFF.

This sequence joins TRBV7-2 and TRBJ2-3; D possibly corresponds to TRBD1 (6 bases). CDR1 is SGHTA, CDR2 FQGNSA, per germline. The CDR3 runs 14 residues. The V end lost 5 bases, the J end lost 6 bases, and 15 bases lay between the germline ends. The CDR3 nucleotides read TGTGCCAGCAGCCTACAGGGAACACGCGATACGCAGTATTTT. Translated: CASSLQGTRDTQYF.

The rearrangement links TRBV18 to TRBJ2-7, with D tentatively TRBD1 (6 bases). V lost 5 bases, J lost 3 bases, and 14 bases lay in between. CDR3 length: 14 amino acids. Germline V gene data show CDR1 as KGHSH and CDR2 as LQKENI. CDR3 amino acids: CASSEQGSDYEQYF. The CDR3 DNA is TGTGCCAGCTCAGAACAGGGCAGCGACTACGAGCAGTACTTC.

This chain uses TRBV6-4 with TRBJ2-2; the match to TRBD1 covers 7 bases. The length of the CDR3 is 15 residues. From germline, CDR1 is MRHNA and CDR2 SNTAGT. V lost 5 bases and J lost 0; bases outside the gene matches: 3. CDR3 coding DNA: TGTGCCAGCAGTAAACAGGGGACGAACACCGGGGAGCTGTTTTTT. Translation: CASSKQGTNTGELFF.